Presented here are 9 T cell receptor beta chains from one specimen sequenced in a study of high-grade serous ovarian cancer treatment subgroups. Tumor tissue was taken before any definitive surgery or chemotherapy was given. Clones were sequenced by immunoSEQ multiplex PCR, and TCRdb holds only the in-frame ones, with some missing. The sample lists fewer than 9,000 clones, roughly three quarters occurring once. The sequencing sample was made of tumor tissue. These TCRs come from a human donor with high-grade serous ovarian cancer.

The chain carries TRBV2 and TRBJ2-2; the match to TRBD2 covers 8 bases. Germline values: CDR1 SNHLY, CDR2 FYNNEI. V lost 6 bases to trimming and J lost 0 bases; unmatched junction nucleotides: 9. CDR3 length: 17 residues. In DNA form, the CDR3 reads TGTGCCAGCAGGGCCCTTGCGGGGGGCGCGAACACCGGGGAGCTGTTTTTT. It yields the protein CASRALAGGANTGELFF.

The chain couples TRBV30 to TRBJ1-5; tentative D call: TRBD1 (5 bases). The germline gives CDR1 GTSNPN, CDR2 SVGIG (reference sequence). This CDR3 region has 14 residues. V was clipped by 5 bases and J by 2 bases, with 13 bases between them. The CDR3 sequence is CAWSGGGGNQPQHF. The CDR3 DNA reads TGTGCCTGGTCTGGGGGGGGAGGCAATCAGCCCCAGCATTTT.

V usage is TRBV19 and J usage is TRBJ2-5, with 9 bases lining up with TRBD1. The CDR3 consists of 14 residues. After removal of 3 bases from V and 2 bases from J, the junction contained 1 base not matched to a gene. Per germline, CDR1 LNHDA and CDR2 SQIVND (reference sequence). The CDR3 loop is CASSMGTGQETQYF. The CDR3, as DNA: TGTGCCAGTAGTATGGGGACAGGGCAAGAGACCCAGTACTTC.

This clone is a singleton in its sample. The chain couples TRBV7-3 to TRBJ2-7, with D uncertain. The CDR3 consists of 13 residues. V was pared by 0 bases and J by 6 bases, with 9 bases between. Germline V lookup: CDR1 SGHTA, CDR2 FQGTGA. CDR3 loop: CASSLTPYGEQYF. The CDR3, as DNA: TGTGCCAGCAGCTTAACCCCGTATGGCGAGCAGTACTTC.

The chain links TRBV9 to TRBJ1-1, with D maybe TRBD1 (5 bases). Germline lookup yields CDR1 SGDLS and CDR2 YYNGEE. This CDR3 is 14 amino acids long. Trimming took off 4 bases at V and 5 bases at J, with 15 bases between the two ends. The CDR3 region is CASSSLGGDTEAFF. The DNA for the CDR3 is TGTGCCAGCAGCTCACTCGGGGGGGATACTGAAGCTTTCTTT.

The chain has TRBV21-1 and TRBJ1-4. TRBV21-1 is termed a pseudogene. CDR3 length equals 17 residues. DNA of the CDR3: TGTGCCAGCAGCAAAACCGGTTCGGGGGTACCTAATGAAAAACTGTTTTTT. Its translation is CASSKTGSGVPNEKLFF.

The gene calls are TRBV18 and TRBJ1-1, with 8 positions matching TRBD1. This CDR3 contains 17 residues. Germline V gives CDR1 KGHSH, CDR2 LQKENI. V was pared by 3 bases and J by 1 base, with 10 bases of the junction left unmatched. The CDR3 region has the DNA TGTGCCAGCTCACCCTTTGGACAGGGATTGGGGAACACTGAAGCTTTCTTT. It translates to CASSPFGQGLGNTEAFF.

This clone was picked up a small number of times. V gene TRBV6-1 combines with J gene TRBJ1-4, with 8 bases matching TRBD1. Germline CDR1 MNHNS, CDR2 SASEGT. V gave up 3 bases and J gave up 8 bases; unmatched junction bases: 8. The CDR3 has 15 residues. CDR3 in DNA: TGTGCCAGCAGTGACCGTCGACAGGGGAGCGAAAAACTGTTTTTT. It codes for CASSDRRQGSEKLFF.

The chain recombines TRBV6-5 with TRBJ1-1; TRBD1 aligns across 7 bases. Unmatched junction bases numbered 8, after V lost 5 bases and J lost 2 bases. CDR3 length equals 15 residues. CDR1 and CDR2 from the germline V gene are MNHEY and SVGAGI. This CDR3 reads CASSPRQGTNTEAFF. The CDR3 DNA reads TGTGCCAGCAGTCCCCGACAGGGCACTAACACTGAAGCTTTCTTT.